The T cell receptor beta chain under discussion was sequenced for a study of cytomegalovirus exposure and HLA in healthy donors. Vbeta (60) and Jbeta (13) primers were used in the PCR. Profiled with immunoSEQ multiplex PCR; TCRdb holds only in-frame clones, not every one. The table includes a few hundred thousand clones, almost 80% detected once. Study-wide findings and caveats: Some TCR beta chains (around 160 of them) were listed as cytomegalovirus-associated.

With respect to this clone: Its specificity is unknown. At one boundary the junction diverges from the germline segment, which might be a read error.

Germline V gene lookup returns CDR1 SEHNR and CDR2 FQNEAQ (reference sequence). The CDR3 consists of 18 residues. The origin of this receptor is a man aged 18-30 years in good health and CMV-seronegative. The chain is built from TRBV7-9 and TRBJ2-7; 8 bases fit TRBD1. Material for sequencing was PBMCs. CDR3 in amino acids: CASSLELVTGEWSCEQYF. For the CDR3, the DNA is TGTGCCAGCAGCTTAGAGCTTGTGACAGGGGAATGGTCCTGCGAGCAGTACTTC. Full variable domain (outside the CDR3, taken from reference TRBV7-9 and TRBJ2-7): DTGVSQNPRHKITKRGQNVTFRCDPISEHNRLYWYRQTLGQGPEFLTYFQNEAQLEKSRLLSDRFSAERPKGSFSTLEIQRTEQGDSAMYLCASSLELVTGEWSCEQYFGPGTRLTVT.